This is a list of T cell receptor beta chains from one sample in a study of T cells after yellow fever vaccination. TCRdb reanalysed the 5' RACE reads using MiXCR and keeps one entry per CDR3 protein. The sample holds 250,000 or so distinct CDR3 sequences, 6% to 7.5% seen once. The specimen comprised CD4+ T cells sorted from PBMCs, sampled 15 days after the yellow fever booster vaccination. The source is a man younger than 40 who received the YFV17D yellow fever vaccine. The CDR3 runs from the conserved cysteine through the conserved F or W. The order of the fields is J gene, V gene, D gene, clone size, CDR3 protein, CDR3 DNA. A D gene is named only where the DNA matches it firmly. Clone size is shown for a subset of rows, as once, few, many or a class of expanded clone.

>TRBJ2-2|TRBV5-1|-|many
CASREVGDTGELFF
TGCGCCAGCAGAGAGGTCGGCGACACCGGGGAGCTGTTTTTT
>TRBJ2-7|TRBV30|TRBD2|-
CAWSVPFLAGGSDEQYF
TGTGCCTGGAGTGTACCCTTCCTAGCGGGAGGGTCGGACGAGCAGTACTTC
>TRBJ1-2|TRBV19|-|few
CASSMSPRPYGYTF
TGTGCCAGTAGTATGTCACCCAGACCCTATGGCTACACCTTC
>TRBJ2-7|TRBV7-8|TRBD2|many
CASSLELAGGAKEQYF
TGTGCCAGCAGCTTAGAACTAGCGGGAGGGGCAAAGGAGCAGTACTTC
>TRBJ2-3|TRBV7-2|-|-
CASSPRGTDTQYF
TGTGCCAGCAGCCCACGTGGCACAGATACGCAGTATTTT
>TRBJ2-6|TRBV6-1|-|few
CAKRDSGANVLTF
TGTGCCAAGAGGGACTCTGGGGCCAACGTCCTGACTTTC
>TRBJ2-7|TRBV28|TRBD1|-
CASSFRWTGGYEQYF
TGTGCCAGCAGTTTCAGATGGACAGGGGGTTACGAGCAGTACTTC
>TRBJ2-1|TRBV20-1|-|few
CSAPWGRWQFF
TGCAGTGCGCCTTGGGGACGCTGGCAGTTCTTC
>TRBJ2-5|TRBV5-8|TRBD2|-
CASSPGGPQETQYF
TGTGCCAGCAGCCCGGGAGGTCCCCAAGAGACCCAGTACTTC
>TRBJ2-1|TRBV7-3|-|few
CASSFTATVPNEQFF
TGTGCCAGCAGCTTTACAGCTACAGTTCCCAATGAGCAGTTCTTC
>TRBJ2-3|TRBV25-1|-|few
CASIGRGGSTDTQYF
TGTGCCAGCATTGGTAGAGGCGGCAGCACAGATACGCAGTATTTT
>TRBJ1-4|TRBV7-9|-|-
CASTPGRGPVEKLFF
TGTGCCAGCACCCCGGGACGGGGGCCCGTTGAAAAACTGTTTTTT
>TRBJ2-1|TRBV12-3/TRBV12-4|TRBD2|many
CASSFGRESNF
TGTGCCAGCAGTTTTGGGCGGGAGAGTAACTTC
>TRBJ2-1|TRBV11-2|TRBD2|-
CASGAPNSGNRGEQFF
TGTGCCAGCGGCGCGCCTAATAGCGGGAACAGAGGTGAGCAGTTCTTC
>TRBJ2-7|TRBV27|-|few
CASSSAGTERNPLF
TGTGCCAGCAGTTCCGCGGGGACAGAACGTAATCCCTTGTTC
>TRBJ1-2|TRBV20-1|TRBD1|few
CSASLGPGGNGYTF
TGCAGTGCTAGCCTCGGGCCAGGGGGAAATGGCTACACCTTC
>TRBJ2-7|TRBV20-1|TRBD1|-
CSARGQGAYEQYF
TGCAGTGCTAGGGGACAGGGGGCGTATGAGCAGTACTTC
>TRBJ2-1|TRBV20-1|TRBD2|few
CSAVLALAGNEQFF
TGCAGTGCTGTACTAGCGCTCGCAGGAAATGAGCAGTTCTTC
>TRBJ2-2|TRBV7-9|-|few
CASSLPVPTGELFF
TGTGCCAGCAGCTTACCAGTCCCCACCGGGGAGCTGTTTTTT
>TRBJ2-5|TRBV24-1|-|few
CATSHRSQETQYF
TGTGCCACCAGCCACAGGAGCCAAGAGACCCAGTACTTC
>TRBJ1-5|TRBV19|-|few
CASSITGSNQPQHF
TGTGCCAGTAGTATAACCGGATCCAATCAGCCCCAGCATTTT
>TRBJ2-5|TRBV20-1|TRBD2|few
CSASRRTSGYQETQYF
TGCAGTGCTAGTCGAAGGACTAGCGGGTACCAAGAGACCCAGTACTTC
>TRBJ1-5|TRBV6-5|-|-
CASSYGRDNQPQHF
TGTGCCAGCAGTTACGGAAGGGATAATCAGCCCCAGCATTTT
>TRBJ2-5|TRBV7-2|-|many
CASSSYIETQYF
TGTGCCAGCAGCAGCTACATAGAGACCCAGTACTTC
>TRBJ2-1|TRBV12-3/TRBV12-4|TRBD2|many
CAAGASGRKSEQFF
TGTGCCGCAGGGGCTAGCGGGAGGAAAAGTGAGCAGTTCTTC
>TRBJ2-1|TRBV6-2/TRBV6-3|-|-
CASRLPGPQFF
TGTGCCAGCAGATTACCCGGCCCCCAGTTCTTC
>TRBJ2-2|TRBV7-8|-|many
CASSLAPTADTGELFF
TGTGCCAGCAGCTTAGCGCCAACAGCAGATACCGGGGAGCTGTTTTTT
>TRBJ2-7|TRBV7-2|TRBD2|few
CASSPSRLAGTYEQYF
TGTGCCAGCAGCCCTTCCCGGCTAGCGGGAACCTACGAGCAGTACTTC
>TRBJ2-7|TRBV20-1|-|many
CSARVDSRSYEQYF
TGCAGTGCTAGAGTGGACAGCCGCTCCTACGAGCAGTACTTC
>TRBJ2-3|TRBV5-1|-|few
CASSLKSTDTQYF
TGCGCCAGCAGCTTGAAGAGCACAGATACGCAGTATTTT
>TRBJ2-1|TRBV9|TRBD2|-
CASSVGIGGGEQFF
TGTGCCAGCAGCGTAGGTATTGGGGGGGGTGAGCAGTTCTTC
>TRBJ2-1|TRBV12-3/TRBV12-4|-|many
CASSLSTANEQFF
TGTGCCAGCAGTCTCTCCACCGCTAATGAGCAGTTCTTC
>TRBJ2-7|TRBV5-5|-|few
CASSLQTAVGLGEQYF
TGTGCCAGCAGCCTGCAGACAGCGGTCGGGTTGGGTGAGCAGTACTTC
>TRBJ2-2|TRBV7-2|-|-
CASSPPRRTNTGELFF
TGTGCCAGCAGCCCCCCCCGCCGGACGAACACCGGGGAGCTGTTTTTT
>TRBJ2-2|TRBV10-3|-|-
CATRVSGTTGELFF
TGTGCCACTCGGGTCTCTGGCACCACCGGGGAGCTGTTTTTT
>TRBJ2-1|TRBV5-1|-|many
CASSLELNNEQFF
TGCGCCAGCAGCTTGGAGTTAAACAATGAGCAGTTCTTC
>TRBJ2-7|TRBV18|TRBD1|few
CASSPMGQATYEQYF
TGTGCCAGCTCACCGATGGGACAGGCGACCTACGAGCAGTACTTC
>TRBJ2-7|TRBV7-6|-|few
CASSLDGGLLSLNEQYF
TGTGCCAGCAGCTTAGACGGCGGCCTACTCTCCCTGAACGAGCAGTACTTC
>TRBJ1-1|TRBV18|-|many
CASSLSSGNTEAFF
TGTGCCAGCTCCCTCTCTTCGGGGAACACTGAAGCTTTCTTT
>TRBJ1-1|TRBV7-9|-|-
CASRQTGMNTEAFF
TGTGCCAGCAGACAAACAGGGATGAACACTGAAGCTTTCTTT
>TRBJ2-7|TRBV21-1|-|-
CASSMGVSYEQYF
TGTGCCAGCAGCATGGGGGTTTCCTACGAGCAGTACTTC
>TRBJ2-7|TRBV7-9|-|many
CASSLELTYEQYF
TGTGCCAGCAGCTTAGAACTAACCTACGAGCAGTACTTC
>TRBJ1-3|TRBV12-3/TRBV12-4|-|-
CASRVTGTTNRNTIYF
TGTGCCAGCAGAGTCACCGGGACAACGAATAGAAACACCATATATTTT
>TRBJ2-2|TRBV7-2|TRBD2|few
CASPWREGTGELFF
TGTGCCAGCCCGTGGCGGGAGGGAACCGGGGAGCTGTTTTTT
>TRBJ1-5|TRBV29-1|TRBD1|many
CSVATGANNQPQHF
TGCAGCGTTGCGACAGGGGCGAACAATCAGCCCCAGCATTTT
>TRBJ2-5|TRBV20-1|TRBD2|-
CSARGSGTSGETQYF
TGCAGTGCTAGGGGGTCCGGGACTAGCGGAGAGACCCAGTACTTC
>TRBJ1-6|TRBV7-8|-|few
CASNPQAATADSPLHF
TGTGCCAGCAACCCACAGGCCGCCACGGCGGATTCACCCCTCCACTTT
>TRBJ1-1|TRBV6-6|-|few
CASTGGTNTEAFF
TGTGCCAGCACCGGGGGGACGAACACTGAAGCTTTCTTT
>TRBJ1-5|TRBV24-1|-|-
CATSQPGNNQPQHF
TGTGCCACCAGTCAGCCAGGGAACAATCAGCCCCAGCATTTT
>TRBJ2-3|TRBV7-2|TRBD2|few
CASSWGGMGTDTQYF
TGTGCCAGCAGCTGGGGGGGTATGGGCACAGATACGCAGTATTTT